This T cell receptor beta chain was recorded in a study of PD-1 blockade in classical Hodgkin lymphoma. Whole-study findings and limits: Patients excluded were those beginning nivolumab under 1 year after ASCT. Diminished baseline TCR diversity has been reported in newly diagnosed patients relative to healthy donors. Newly diagnosed and completely responding patients shared comparable baseline diversity.

With 3 bases removed from V and 0 bases from J, the gap between germline ends came to 6 bases. The CDR3 contains 13 residues. Germline assignment: CDR1 SGHVS and CDR2 FQNEAQ. Sequenced by immunoSEQ multiplex PCR; TCRdb stores in-frame clones only, minus some. The sample lists around 99,000 clones; about four fifths were seen once. With respect to this clone: Its antigen is as yet unknown.

The patients all showed relapse after autologous stem cell transplantation, while their brentuximab vedotin exposure varied. Best response was recorded as complete response, partial response or progressive disease. The sequences come from peripheral blood mononuclear cells (PBMCs), collected before the second cycle of nivolumab. This chain links TRBV7-8 with TRBJ2-7; D unresolved. This TCR derives from a human donor with classical Hodgkin lymphoma. The CDR3 sequence is CASSLPGSYEQYF. CDR3 bases: TGTGCCAGCAGCTTGCCTGGCTCCTACGAGCAGTACTTC.